This passage covers 9 T cell receptor beta chains from one sample sequenced in a study of post-analysis software for immune sequencing data. Points from the study as a whole: Roughly five TRBV segments occurring more often in patients than controls included TRBV5-6, TRBV5-1 and TRBV20-1.

Their cognate antigens are unknown. cDNA libraries for TCR beta contained unique molecular identifiers. MiXCR was run by TCRdb on the PCR reads, yielding one entry per CDR3 protein. The table shows 350,000 to 450,000 distinct CDR3 sequences, with roughly 38% occurring only once. Sequenced: blood. These receptors came from a girl under 10 years old with multiple sclerosis.

V is TRBV5-6 and J is TRBJ2-1; a possible D gene is TRBD1 (6 bases). Between the trimmed V and J ends, which lost 3 bases and 6 bases, there was a span of 10 bases. The germline V gene encodes CDR1 SGHDT and CDR2 YYEEEE. The CDR3 spans 13 residues. CDR3 nucleotide sequence: TGTGCCAGCAGCTGGAGACAGGCCAATGAGCAGTTCTTC. It translates to CASSWRQANEQFF.

J is TRBJ2-7 and V is TRBV6-2 or TRBV6-3; TRBD2 matches 7 bases. V was pared by 6 bases and J by 3 bases, with 2 bases of the junction left unmatched. CDR1 is MNHEY and CDR2 is SVGEGT in the germline V gene. The CDR3 has 12 amino acids. The CDR3 DNA follows: TGTGCCAGCAGAAGGACTAGCTACGAGCAGTACTTC. It yields the protein CASRRTSYEQYF.

The V and J genes are TRBV28 and TRBJ1-1; 7 bases line up with TRBD1. Germline values: CDR1 MDHEN, CDR2 SYDVKM. The junction had 6 bases not matched to a gene; V was cut back by 6 bases and J by 2 bases. The CDR3 is 14 amino acids. This CDR3 reads CASRRTGLNTEAFF. The CDR3 DNA reads TGTGCCAGCAGAAGGACAGGCTTAAACACTGAAGCTTTCTTT.

The V gene is TRBV2, the J gene TRBJ2-1, with TRBD1 identical over 8 bases. Germline V gene sequence: CDR1 SNHLY, CDR2 FYNNEI. The CDR3 is made up of 15 amino acids. J gave up 4 bases and V 5 bases, and 7 bases lay outside the gene matches. This CDR3 is CASSFRQGAYNEQFF. In DNA form, the CDR3 reads TGTGCCAGCAGTTTCCGTCAGGGGGCGTACAATGAGCAGTTCTTC.

The gene calls are TRBV7-8 and TRBJ1-5, with 9 bases that match TRBD1. Germline CDR1 SGHVS, CDR2 FQNEAQ. V shed 5 bases, J shed 4 bases, and the junction held 6 bases outside the gene matches. This CDR3 has 15 amino acids. CDR3 DNA sequence: TGTGCCAGCAGCCCGGGGACAGGGAGGAATCAGCCCCAGCATTTT. It specifies CASSPGTGRNQPQHF.

With regard to this clonotype: Germline is not matched at one junction end, which may reflect a read error. The chain joins TRBV5-4 to TRBJ2-5, with D unclear. Germline-derived CDR1 and CDR2 are SGHNT and YYREEE (reference sequence). The CDR3 extends over 11 amino acids. Here the CDR3 DNA reads TGTGTCAGCAGCTTGGGAGAGACCCAGTACTTC. Its protein is CVSSLGETQYF.

The chain uses TRBV4-3 and TRBJ2-7; TRBD2 aligns across 10 bases. The CDR3 spans 16 residues. The J segment lost 7 bases and the V segment lost 6 bases, leaving 15 bases of the junction unmatched. CDR1 and CDR2 from the germline V gene are LGHNA and YSLEER. The CDR3 loop reads CASSPGASGSYNEQYF. CDR3 in DNA: TGCGCCAGCAGTCCCGGCGCTAGCGGGAGCTACAATGAGCAGTACTTC.

This clonotype was detected a few times. The chain uses TRBV12-3 or TRBV12-4 and TRBJ2-7; D is possibly TRBD1 (6 bases). Deletions cut 5 bases from V and 1 base from J, with 12 bases between. This CDR3 contains 14 residues. This CDR3 is CASSPRTESYEQYF. CDR3 nucleotides: TGTGCCAGCAGTCCGAGGACAGAATCCTACGAGCAGTACTTC.

Of note for this clonotype: The limits of the CDR3 on the DNA are not certain, so only TCRdb's listed CDR3 is given. J is TRBJ2-7 and V is TRBV28. The germline V gene encodes CDR1 MDHEN and CDR2 SYDVKM. With termini counted, the CDR3 has 13 amino acids. The CDR3 loop is CAISTSGNYEQYF.